This T cell receptor beta chain appears in the sequencing data of a study of cytomegalovirus exposure and HLA in healthy donors. Study outcomes and limitations: An analysis was carried out later, and it reportedly showed fewer N-insertions in an Asian-associated ancestry cluster than the approximately 710-donor mean.

This clone was counted between two and nine times. Its target is not known. Vbeta (60) and Jbeta (13) primers were used in the PCR. Sequenced by immunoSEQ multiplex PCR; TCRdb stores in-frame clones only, minus some. The table records hundreds of thousands of clones, more than 75% of them present only once. The clonotype originates from a man in his forties or fifties in good health and CMV-seropositive. Input material: PBMCs.

The CDR3 reads CASSLGAGGELFF. The CDR3 DNA reads TGTGCCAGCAGCTTAGGGGCCGGCGGGGAGCTGTTTTTT. V and J are TRBV7-9 and TRBJ2-2; D is unclear. The germline gives CDR1 SEHNR, CDR2 FQNEAQ (reference sequence). There are 13 residues in the CDR3. V shed 1 base and J shed 7 bases, with 7 bases lying between them.